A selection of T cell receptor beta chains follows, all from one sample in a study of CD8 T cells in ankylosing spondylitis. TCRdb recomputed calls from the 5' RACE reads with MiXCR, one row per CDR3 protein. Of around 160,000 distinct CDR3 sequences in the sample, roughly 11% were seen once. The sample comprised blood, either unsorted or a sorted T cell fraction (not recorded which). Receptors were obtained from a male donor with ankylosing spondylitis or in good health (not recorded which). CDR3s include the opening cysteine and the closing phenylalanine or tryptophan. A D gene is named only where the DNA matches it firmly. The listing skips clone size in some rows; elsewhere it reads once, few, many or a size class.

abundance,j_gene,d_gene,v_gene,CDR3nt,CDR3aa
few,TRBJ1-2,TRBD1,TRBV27,TGTGCCAGCAGTCCCAGGACAGGAGATAACTATGGCTACACCTTC,CASSPRTGDNYGYTF
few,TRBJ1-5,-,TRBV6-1,TGTGCCAGCAGTGAGGGGCACAATCAGCCCCAGCATTTT,CASSEGHNQPQHF
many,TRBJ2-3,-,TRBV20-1,TGCAGTGCTAGAGATCTAGGGGTGGAGCTCCCTAGCACAGATACGCAGTATTTT,CSARDLGVELPSTDTQYF
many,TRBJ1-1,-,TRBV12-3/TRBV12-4,TGTGCCAGCAGTTTAACCTCCGGGGCCAAGACTGAAGCTTTCTTT,CASSLTSGAKTEAFF
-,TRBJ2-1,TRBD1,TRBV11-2,TGTGCCAGCAGCTTGACAGGGAAAAACAATGAGCAGTTCTTC,CASSLTGKNNEQFF
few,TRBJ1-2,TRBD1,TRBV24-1,TGTGCCACCAGTGACGAGACAGGGGGAGGCTATGGCTACACCTTC,CATSDETGGGYGYTF
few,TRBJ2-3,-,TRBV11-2,TGTGCCAGCAGCTTCCTTGGACAAGGCACAGATACGCAGTATTTT,CASSFLGQGTDTQYF
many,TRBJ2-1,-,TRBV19,TGTGCCAGTAGTTCAACTCTGGTAAAGTTCTTC,CASSSTLVKFF
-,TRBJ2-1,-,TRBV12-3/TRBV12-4,TGTGCCAGCTCCAACCGAGGGGCGGGGGCGAATGAGCAGTTCTTC,CASSNRGAGANEQFF
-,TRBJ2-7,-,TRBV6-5,TGTGCCAGCAGTTTCGCCGGGCACTACGAGCAGTACTTC,CASSFAGHYEQYF
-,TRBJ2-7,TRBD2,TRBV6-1,TGTGCCAGCAGAAAACAATCGGGGGGCTCCTACGAGCAGTACTTC,CASRKQSGGSYEQYF
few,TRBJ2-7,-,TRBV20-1,TGCAGTGCTAGTACGTCTCAGGGGTACGAGCAGTACTTC,CSASTSQGYEQYF
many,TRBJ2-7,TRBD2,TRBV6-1,TGTGCCAGCAGACCGGGACTAGCCTACGAGCAGTACTTC,CASRPGLAYEQYF
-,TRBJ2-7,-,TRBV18,TGTGCCAGCTCACCGCTGGGGGGAGGGGGTCTCGGATCCTACGAGCAGTACTTC,CASSPLGGGGLGSYEQYF
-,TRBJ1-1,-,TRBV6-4,TGTGCCAGCAGTGCGAGAGGGAGTATTACTGAAGCTTTCTTT,CASSARGSITEAFF
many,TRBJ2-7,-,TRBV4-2,TGTGCCAGCAGCCAAGACGCCAGCGGATCTCCCCACGAGCAGTACTTC,CASSQDASGSPHEQYF
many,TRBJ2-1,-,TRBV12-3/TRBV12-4,TGTGCCAGCAGTCTCACACCGGGACGCTACAATGAGCAGTTCTTC,CASSLTPGRYNEQFF
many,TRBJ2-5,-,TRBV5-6,TGTGCCAGCAGCTTTTCGGTCCAAGAGACCCAGTACTTC,CASSFSVQETQYF
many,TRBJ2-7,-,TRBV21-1,TGTGCCAGCAGCTCCCGGGCCGCTCAAGGGGGCGAGCAGTACTTC,CASSSRAAQGGEQYF
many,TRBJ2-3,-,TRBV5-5,TGTGCCAGCAGCTATGGCCGGGCAGGGAGCGCAGATACGCAGTATTTT,CASSYGRAGSADTQYF